This T cell receptor (beta chain) was profiled in a study of blood T cell repertoires in COVID-19. Germline CDR1 reads SGHDN; CDR2 reads FVKESK. The CDR3 length is 15 residues. V gave up 4 bases and J gave up 0 bases, with 11 bases separating them. Study processing details: Nucleated cell counts were estimated from reference gene primer amplification. Libraries were prepared by immunoSEQ multiplex PCR; TCRdb keeps only in-frame clonotypes and omits some of them. The V and J calls and clone size come from that table; D and trimming were worked out from the DNA. This sample carries some 65,000 clones, approximately 86% of them seen once, and the ten largest clones take approximately 17%.

This sequence was found in a man aged 40-55 years with COVID-19, enrolled during active disease. V usage is TRBV14 and J usage is TRBJ2-3, with D tentatively TRBD2 (6 bases). Sequencing was performed on peripheral blood. CDR3 amino acids: CASSPWAGSTDTQYF. CDR3 coding DNA: TGTGCCAGCAGCCCATGGGCGGGAAGCACAGATACGCAGTATTTT.